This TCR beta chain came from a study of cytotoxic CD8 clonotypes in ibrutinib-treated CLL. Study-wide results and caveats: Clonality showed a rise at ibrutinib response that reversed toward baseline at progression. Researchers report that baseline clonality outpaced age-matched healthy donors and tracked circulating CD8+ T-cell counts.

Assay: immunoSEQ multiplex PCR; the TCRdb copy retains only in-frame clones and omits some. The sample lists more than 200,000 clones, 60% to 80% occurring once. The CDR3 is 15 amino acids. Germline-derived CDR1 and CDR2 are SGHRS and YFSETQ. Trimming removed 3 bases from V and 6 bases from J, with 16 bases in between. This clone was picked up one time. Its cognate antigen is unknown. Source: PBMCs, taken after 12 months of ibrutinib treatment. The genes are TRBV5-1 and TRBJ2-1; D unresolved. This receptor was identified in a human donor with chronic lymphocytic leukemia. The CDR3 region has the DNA TGCGCCAGCAGCTCAACTCCGGACGGTCTCAATGAGCAGTTCTTC. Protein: CASSSTPDGLNEQFF.